This TCR beta chain was documented in a study of monozygotic twins with inflammatory bowel disease. Whole-study results and caveats: Patients with IBD had less TCRbeta diversity (inverse Simpson) than their healthy co-twins. Similarity of repertoires did not differ between concordant and discordant twins, possibly from limited power.

The CDR3 covers 16 residues. Germline V lookup: CDR1 SEHNR, CDR2 FQNEAQ (reference sequence). Of note for this clonotype: Its matching antigen is unknown.

TCRdb re-called the 5' RACE reads and gives one entry per CDR3 protein, without DNA. This specimen shows about 380,000 distinct CDR3 sequences; the ten leading clones hold around 2.6%. The chain couples TRBV7-9 to TRBJ2-1; TCRdb outputs TRBD1, but without DNA this stays unchecked. This clonotype originated in a human donor with ulcerative colitis or Crohn's disease, or a healthy co-twin of an affected twin (not recorded which). The source material was blood. This chain's CDR3 is CASSLERQGSYNEQFF.